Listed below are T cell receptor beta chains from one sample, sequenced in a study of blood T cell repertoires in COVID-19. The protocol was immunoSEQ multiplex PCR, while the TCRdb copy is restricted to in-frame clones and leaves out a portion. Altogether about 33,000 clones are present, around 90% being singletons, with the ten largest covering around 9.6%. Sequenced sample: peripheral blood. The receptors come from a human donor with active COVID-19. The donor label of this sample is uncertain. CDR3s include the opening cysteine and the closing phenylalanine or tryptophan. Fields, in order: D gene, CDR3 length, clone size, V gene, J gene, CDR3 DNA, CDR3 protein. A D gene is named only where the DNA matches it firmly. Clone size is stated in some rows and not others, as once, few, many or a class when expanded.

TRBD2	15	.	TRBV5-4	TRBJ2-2	TGTGCCAGCAGCTTGCCCGGGAGGGTCACCGGGGAGCTGTTTTTT	CASSLPGRVTGELFF
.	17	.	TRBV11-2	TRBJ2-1	TGTGCCAGCATCCCCTGGGAGTACAGGGTGGACTACAATGAGCAGTTCTTC	CASIPWEYRVDYNEQFF
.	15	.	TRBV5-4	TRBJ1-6	TGTGCCAGCAGCTTGGCGGGCAGGGTCGGTTCACCCCTCCACTTT	CASSLAGRVGSPLHF
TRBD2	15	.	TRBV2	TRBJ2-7	TGTGCCAGCAGTGAAGCGCTTCCGGCGGGAGGGCGCGACTACTTC	CASSEALPAGGRDYF
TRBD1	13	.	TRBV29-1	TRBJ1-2	TGCAGCGTTGAAGCCAGACAGGGCTATGGCTACACCTTC	CSVEARQGYGYTF
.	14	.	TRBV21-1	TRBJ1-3	TGTGCCAGCAGCCCGGGGAGACCAGGGGGCCCGGTATATTTT	CASSPGRPGGPVYF
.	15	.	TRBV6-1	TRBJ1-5	TGTGCCAGCAGTGAAAGCTTGGGCTTATATCAGCCCCAGCATTTT	CASSESLGLYQPQHF
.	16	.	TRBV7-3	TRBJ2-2	TGTGCCAGCAGCTTGCACGGGACATCGAACACCGGGGAGCTGTTTTTT	CASSLHGTSNTGELFF
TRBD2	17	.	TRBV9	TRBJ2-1	TGTGCCAGCAGCTCAGGACTAGCGGGGATCTTAGGAAATGAGCAGTTCTTC	CASSSGLAGILGNEQFF
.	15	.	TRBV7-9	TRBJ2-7	TGTGCCAGCAGCTTCGCGACAGGTGGGAACTACGAGCAGTACTTC	CASSFATGGNYEQYF
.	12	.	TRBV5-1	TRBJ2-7	TGCGCCAGCAGCTTCAGGGGAGACGAGCAGTACTTC	CASSFRGDEQYF
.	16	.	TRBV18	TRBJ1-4	TGTGCCAGCTCACCCCGGACAGTTACAACTAATGAAAAACTGTTTTTT	CASSPRTVTTNEKLFF
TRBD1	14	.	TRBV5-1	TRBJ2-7	TGCGCCAGCAGCGTCAGGGGGCCAGGGTACGAGCAGTACTTC	CASSVRGPGYEQYF
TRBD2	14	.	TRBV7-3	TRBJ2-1	TGTGCCAGCAGTGGGACTAGCGCTAGGGGTGAGCAGTTCTTC	CASSGTSARGEQFF
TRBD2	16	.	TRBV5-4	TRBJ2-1	TGTGCCAGCAGCTTGGGCCTAGCGGGAAAATACAATGAGCAGTTCTTC	CASSLGLAGKYNEQFF
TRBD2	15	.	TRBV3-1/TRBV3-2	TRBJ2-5	TGTGCCACCCGACTGGGACTATATCCTCAAGAGACCCAGTACTTC	CATRLGLYPQETQYF
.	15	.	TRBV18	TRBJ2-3	TGTGCCAGCTCAGTGGCGGGTGGAAACACAGATACGCAGTATTTT	CASSVAGGNTDTQYF
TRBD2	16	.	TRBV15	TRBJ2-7	TGTGCCACCAGCATGGGACTAGCGACGCTCTCCTACGAGCAGTACTTC	CATSMGLATLSYEQYF
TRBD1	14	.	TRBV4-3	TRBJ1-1	TGCGCCAGCAGCCAAGTGGGCAGGGGGACTGAAGCTTTCTTT	CASSQVGRGTEAFF
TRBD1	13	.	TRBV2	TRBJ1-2	TGTGCCAGCCGGGACAGGGGACTATATGGCTACACCTTC	CASRDRGLYGYTF
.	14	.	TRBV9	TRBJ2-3	TGTGCCAGCAGCGTAGATCCCCTCACAGATACGCAGTATTTT	CASSVDPLTDTQYF
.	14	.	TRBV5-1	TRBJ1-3	TGCGCCAGCAGCTTGGATCAAGTAGTGGACACCATATATTTT	CASSLDQVVDTIYF
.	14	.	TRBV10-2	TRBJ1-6	TGCGCCAGCAGGGAAACAGGGAAGGAGTCACCCCTCCACTTT	CASRETGKESPLHF
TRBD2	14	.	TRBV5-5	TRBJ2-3	TGTGCCAGCAGCTTACTAGCGAGGACAGATACGCAGTATTTT	CASSLLARTDTQYF
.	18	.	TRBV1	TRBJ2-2	TGCACCAGCAGCCAAGATCGTTCTTCCCAAGCGTATACCGGGGAGCTGTTTTTT	CTSSQDRSSQAYTGELFF
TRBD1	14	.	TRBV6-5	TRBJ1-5	TGTGCCAGCGGGGGACAGGGCGCCTACGGGACCCAGCATTTT	CASGGQGAYGTQHF
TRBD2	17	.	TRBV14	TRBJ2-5	TGTGCCAGCAGCCAAGACTCCTCGGGACTAGCTTGGGAGACCCAGTACTTC	CASSQDSSGLAWETQYF
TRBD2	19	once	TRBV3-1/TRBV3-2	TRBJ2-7	TGTGCCAGCAGCCGCCCGGGACTAGCGGGAGAAACCCTATCCTACGAGCAGTACTTC	CASSRPGLAGETLSYEQYF
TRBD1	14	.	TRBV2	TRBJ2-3	TGTGCCAGCAACGGCCAGGGGGTGGCAGATACGCAGTATTTT	CASNGQGVADTQYF
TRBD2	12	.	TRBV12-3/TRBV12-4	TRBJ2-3	TGTGCCAGCAGGCGACTAGCGGGTACGCAGTATTTT	CASRRLAGTQYF
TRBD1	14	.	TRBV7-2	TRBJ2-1	TGTGCCAGCAGCCCCAGGGACAGCCTCAACGAGCAGTTCTTC	CASSPRDSLNEQFF
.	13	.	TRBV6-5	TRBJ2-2	TGTGCCAGCTGGGGACACAACACCGGGGAGCTGTTTTTT	CASWGHNTGELFF
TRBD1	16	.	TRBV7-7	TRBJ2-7	TGTGCTAGCAGACCCCGTACAGGGGGCTCTAGAAACGAGCAGTACTTC	CASRPRTGGSRNEQYF
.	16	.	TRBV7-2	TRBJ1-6	TGTGCCAGCAGCTACATCCGGACAGTCTATAATTCACCCCTCCACTTT	CASSYIRTVYNSPLHF
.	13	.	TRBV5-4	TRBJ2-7	TGTGCCAGCAGCTTCCAGACAGACTACGAGCAGTACTTC	CASSFQTDYEQYF
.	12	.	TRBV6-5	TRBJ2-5	TGTGCCAGCAGCGTAGGGAGGGAGACCCAGTACTTC	CASSVGRETQYF
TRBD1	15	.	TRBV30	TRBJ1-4	TGTGCCTGGAGCCCGCACAGGGGGACTAATGAAAAACTGTTTTTT	CAWSPHRGTNEKLFF
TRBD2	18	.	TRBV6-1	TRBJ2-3	TGTGCCAGCAGCGAAGGGACTAGCGGACTGAGTAGCACAGATACGCAGTATTTT	CASSEGTSGLSSTDTQYF
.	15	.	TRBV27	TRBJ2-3	TGTGCCAGCAGTTTAGGCTGGGGAGGCACAGATACGCAGTATTTT	CASSLGWGGTDTQYF
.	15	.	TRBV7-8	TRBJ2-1	TGTGCCAGCAGTAACCAGGGGGGTACCTACAATGAGCAGTTCTTC	CASSNQGGTYNEQFF
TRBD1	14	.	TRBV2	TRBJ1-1	TGTGCCAGCAGTGAAGGTTGGCAGGGGGTTGAAGCTTTCTTT	CASSEGWQGVEAFF
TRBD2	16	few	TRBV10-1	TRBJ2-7	TGCGCCAGCAGTGAGTCAAGACTAGCGGGAGTCTACGAGCAGTACTTC	CASSESRLAGVYEQYF
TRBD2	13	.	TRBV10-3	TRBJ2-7	TGTGCCGTCAGGACGGGGGGCTCCTACGAGCAGTACTTC	CAVRTGGSYEQYF
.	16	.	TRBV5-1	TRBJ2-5	TGCGCCAGCAGCTTGTCAAGGACACCTAATTGGGAGACCCAGTACTTC	CASSLSRTPNWETQYF
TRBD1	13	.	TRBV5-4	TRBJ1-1	TGTGCCAGCAAGACAGGGACTTTTGCTGAAGCTTTCTTT	CASKTGTFAEAFF
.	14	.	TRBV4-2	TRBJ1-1	TGTGCCAGCAGCGGGAGGGGAGTGAACACTGAAGCTTTCTTT	CASSGRGVNTEAFF
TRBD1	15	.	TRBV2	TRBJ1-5	TGTGCCAGCAGGGCCGACAGGGGGGAAAATCAGCCCCAGCATTTT	CASRADRGENQPQHF
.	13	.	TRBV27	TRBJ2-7	TGTGCCAGCAGTTTACACAGTTCCTACGAGCAGTACTTC	CASSLHSSYEQYF
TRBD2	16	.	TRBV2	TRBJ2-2	TGTGCCAGCAGTGAAATCGGAGCGGGGGACACCGGGGAGCTGTTTTTT	CASSEIGAGDTGELFF
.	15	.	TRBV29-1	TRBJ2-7	TGCAGCGTTGTGGGTAGCGGGACAGGGATTCCCGAGCAGTACTTC	CSVVGSGTGIPEQYF